The 10 T cell receptor beta chains presented below share a single source sample, sequenced in a study of breast tumors, draining lymph nodes, adjacent tissues. The lymph nodes were axillary draining lymph nodes from breast cancer patients. TCRdb fed the multiplex PCR reads into MiXCR, producing one record per CDR3 protein. The sample yields 100,000 or so distinct CDR3 sequences, roughly 20% seen once. Specimen: axillary lymph node tissue. These receptor sequences come from a female donor with breast cancer. Some clones in this sample may be carry-over from other donors' samples.

There are many counts of this clonotype. This chain joins TRBV10-3 and TRBJ2-3; 11 nucleotides agree with TRBD2. Per the germline V gene, CDR1 is ENHRY and CDR2 is SYGVKD. V lost 3 bases, J lost 3 bases, and 5 bases stayed unmatched. This CDR3 is built from 16 residues. DNA of the CDR3: TGTGCCATCAGTGAAGGTACTAGCGGGAGAACAGATACGCAGTATTTT. It yields the protein CAISEGTSGRTDTQYF.

This clonotype was counted many times. The CDR3 DNA is TGTGCCAGCAGCTTGGGACACTCCTACGAGCAGTACTTC. It encodes CASSLGHSYEQYF. V and J are TRBV5-4 and TRBJ2-7; no reliable D call. This CDR3 spans 13 amino acids. Looked up from germline, CDR1 is SGHNT and CDR2 is YYREEE (reference sequence). V was trimmed by 0 bases and J by 0 bases, leaving 4 bases between them.

The V and J genes are TRBV2 and TRBJ1-1; no clear D. The CDR3 contains 12 residues. Trimming pared 8 bases from V and 1 base from J, leaving 8 bases between. Germline lookup yields CDR1 SNHLY and CDR2 FYNNEI. CDR3 in amino acids: CASGKGNTEAFF. CDR3 nucleotide sequence: TGTGCCAGCGGTAAGGGGAACACTGAAGCTTTCTTT.

This clonotype was seen more than once but under ten times. This rearrangement joins TRBV25-1 to TRBJ2-7, with D unresolved. The CDR3 contains 13 residues. CDR1 and CDR2 from the germline V gene are MGHDK and SYGVNS. V shed 1 base and J shed 1 base, with 5 bases lying between them. CDR3 DNA: TGTGCCAGCAGTGAATTTGGGTCCTACGAGCAGTACTTC. Its translation is CASSEFGSYEQYF.

This clonotype was seen only once. The chain uses TRBV2 and TRBJ1-5, with D hard to call. V was trimmed by 3 bases and J by 7 bases, leaving 10 bases between them. From germline, CDR1 is SNHLY and CDR2 FYNNEI. CDR3 length: 13 residues. The CDR3 reads CASSDGVGQPQHF. In DNA form, the CDR3 reads TGTGCCAGCAGTGACGGGGTCGGGCAGCCCCAGCATTTT. Looking up the rest from reference TRBV2 and TRBJ1-5 gives the full variable domain: EPEVTQTPSHQVTQMGQEVILRCVPISNHLYFYWYRQILGQKVEFLVSFYNNEISEKSEIFDDQFSVERPDGSNFTLKIRSTKLEDSAMYFCASSDGVGQPQHFGDGTRLSIL.

In this sample, this clonotype turned up many times. This sequence joins TRBV6-6 and TRBJ2-3; D uncertain. V lost 8 bases and J 2 bases, leaving 11 bases between the germline ends. This CDR3 spans 13 amino acids. CDR1 and CDR2 from the germline V gene are MNHNY and SVGAGI (reference sequence). The CDR3: CASEGSSTDTQYF. The CDR3 DNA is TGTGCCAGCGAAGGGTCCTCCACAGATACGCAGTATTTT.

This clonotype was seen many times. CDR3 amino acids: CASSLQTGWGKQPQHF. In DNA, the CDR3 is TGTGCCAGCAGTTTACAGACAGGTTGGGGGAAGCAGCCCCAGCATTTT. The chain carries TRBV28 and TRBJ1-5; D is perhaps TRBD1 (6 bases). The V end lost 2 bases, the J end lost 7 bases, and 18 bases lay between the germline ends. CDR3 length: 16 amino acids. Germline-derived CDR1 and CDR2 are MDHEN and SYDVKM.

This clonotype was counted between two and nine times. It may be a read error: a sequence one base away is much more abundant. V gene TRBV2 combines with J gene TRBJ2-2, with D perhaps TRBD2 (7 bases). This CDR3 region has 15 residues. The germline gives CDR1 SNHLY, CDR2 FYNNEI. Trimming took off 6 bases at V and 6 bases at J, with 17 bases between the two ends. The CDR3 here is CASRGGARYPGELFF. The CDR3, as DNA: TGTGCCAGCAGGGGGGGGGCGCGGTACCCCGGGGAGCTGTTTTTT.

There are many counts of this clonotype. The chain recombines TRBV11-2 with TRBJ2-3, with TRBD2 matching 8 bases. Germline V CDR1 and CDR2: SGHAT, FQNNGV. V trimming: 6 bases; J trimming: 6 bases; junction bases outside the gene matches: 17. CDR3 length: 17 amino acids. The CDR3 region has the DNA TGTGCCAGCAGTTATTTGGGGCGGTCTAGCGGGCCGGATACGCAGTATTTT. This gives the protein CASSYLGRSSGPDTQYF.

J is TRBJ1-2 and V is TRBV27; tentatively, D is TRBD1 (5 bases). V was cut by 2 bases and J by 8 bases, with 18 bases left in between. CDR3 length: 15 residues. Germline CDR1 and CDR2: MNHEY and SMNVEV (reference sequence). CDR3 protein: CASSLRGSTVGGYTF. Written as DNA, the CDR3 is TGTGCCAGCAGTTTAAGGGGTAGTACGGTTGGAGGCTACACCTTC.